This entry features one T cell receptor beta chain sequence. What it binds is unknown. The sample comes from a study of OX40 agonist ivuxolimab in advanced cancers. Study background: Patients' therapy was ivuxolimab, an antibody that acts as an agonist of OX40 (CD134). The dose of intravenous ivuxolimab that patients received every 2 weeks ranged from 0.01 to 10 mg/kg. Findings and caveats of the study: Dosing at 0.1 to 3.0 mg/kg was accompanied by clonal expansion of CD4+ and CD8+ blood T cells by week 6.

At cycle 4 day 1, cycle 7 day 1, and baseline, blood was sampled. The table came from immunoSEQ multiplex PCR; TCRdb's copy has only in-frame clones and leaves some out. The data show roughly 70,000 clones, roughly 82% seen once. The CDR3 extends over 12 amino acids. Germline V CDR1 and CDR2: SQVTM, ANQGSEA. The TCR sequence derives from an adult with an advanced solid tumor such as melanoma, head and neck, liver or kidney cancer. Sequenced here: CD4+ or CD8+ T cells sorted from blood, sampled in a trial of the OX40 agonist ivuxolimab. This sequence joins TRBV29-1 and TRBJ1-1; D is perhaps TRBD1 (6 bases). The CDR3 loop reads CSWTVLNTEAFF. The CDR3 DNA reads TGCAGTTGGACAGTCCTGAACACTGAAGCTTTCTTT.